The clone carrying this T cell receptor (beta chain) was found a few times. What it binds is not known. Each ophthalmopathy patient scored at least 3 on the Clinical Activity Score and at least 4 on NOSPECS grade, with duration under 3 months. This sample holds PBMCs from approximately 10 ml fresh peripheral blood. The data stem from a study of T cells in Graves' hyperthyroidism and ophthalmopathy. Study-wide points: The model foresaw ophthalmopathy a median roughly 6.3 months prior to onset.

The germline V gene encodes CDR1 MNHNS and CDR2 SASEGT. The CDR3 totals 15 residues. Trimming pared 6 bases from V and 7 bases from J, leaving 16 bases between. Amplified TCR beta CDR3 regions came from RNA transcripts. Initially, a first-round RT-PCR of the TCR CDR3 employed the HTBI primer set. MiXCR was run by TCRdb on the multiplex PCR reads, yielding one entry per CDR3 protein. The sample lists some 370,000 distinct CDR3 sequences; roughly an eighth were seen once. The V call is TRBV6-1, the J call TRBJ1-6; a possible D gene is TRBD1 (5 bases). The origin of this receptor is a man aged 50-60 years with Graves' ophthalmopathy. Sequences were obtained from blood. As DNA, the CDR3 is TGTGCCAGCAGGGGGGGAGGATCTCTAAATTCACCCCTCCACTTT. It translates to CASRGGGSLNSPLHF.